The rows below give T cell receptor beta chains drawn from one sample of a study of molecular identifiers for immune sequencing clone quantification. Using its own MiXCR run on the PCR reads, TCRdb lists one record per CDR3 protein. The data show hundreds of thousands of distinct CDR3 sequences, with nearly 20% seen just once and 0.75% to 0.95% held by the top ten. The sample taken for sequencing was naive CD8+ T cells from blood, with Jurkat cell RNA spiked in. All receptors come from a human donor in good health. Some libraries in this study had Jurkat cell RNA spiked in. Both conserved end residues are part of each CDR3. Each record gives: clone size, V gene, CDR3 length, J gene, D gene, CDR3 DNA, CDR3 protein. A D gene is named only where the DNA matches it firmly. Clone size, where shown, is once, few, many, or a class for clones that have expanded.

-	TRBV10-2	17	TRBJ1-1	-	TGCGCCAGCAGTCAATCGGCAGGGAGATATTCAGTAACTGAAGCTTTCTTT	CASSQSAGRYSVTEAFF
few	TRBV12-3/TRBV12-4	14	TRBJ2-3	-	TGTGCCAGCAGTTTGGGCCCTCGAACAGATACGCAGTATTTT	CASSLGPRTDTQYF
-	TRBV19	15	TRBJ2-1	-	TGTGCCAGTAGTATAGATCTCTCAGGGGCAAATGAGCAGTTCTTC	CASSIDLSGANEQFF
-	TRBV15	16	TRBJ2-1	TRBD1	TGTGCCACCAGCAGAGGCTCGGGACAGACCTACAATGAGCAGTTCTTC	CATSRGSGQTYNEQFF
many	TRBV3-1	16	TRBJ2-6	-	TGTGCCAGCAGCAAAAAAGGGGTACATGGGGCCAACGTCCTGACTTTC	CASSKKGVHGANVLTF
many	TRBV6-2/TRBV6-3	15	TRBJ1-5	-	TGTGCCAGCAGACCGGACGGCATTCGCAATCAGCCCCAGCATTTT	CASRPDGIRNQPQHF
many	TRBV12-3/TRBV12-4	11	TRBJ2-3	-	TGTGCCAGCGGCAGCATGAGGACGCAGTATTTT	CASGSMRTQYF
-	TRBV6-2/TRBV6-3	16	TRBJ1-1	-	TGTGCCAGCAGTTACTCGCGGGACACTCTAGACACTGAAGCTTTCTTT	CASSYSRDTLDTEAFF
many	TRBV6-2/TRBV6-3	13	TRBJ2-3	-	TGTGCCAGCAGTAGATTCGTGAGGAATACGCAGTATTTT	CASSRFVRNTQYF
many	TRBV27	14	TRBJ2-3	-	TGTGCCAGCAGTTCGGGAGTTCGGGTCGATACGCAGTATTTT	CASSSGVRVDTQYF
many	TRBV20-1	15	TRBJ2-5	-	TGCAGTGCTAGAGACCTGACAGAGTACCAAGAGACCCAGTACTTC	CSARDLTEYQETQYF
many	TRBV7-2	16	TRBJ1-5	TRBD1	TGTGCCAGCAGCTCGGAGGACAGGGTGGGGCATCAGCCCCAGCATTTT	CASSSEDRVGHQPQHF
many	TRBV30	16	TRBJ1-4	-	TGTGCCTGGAGTGCCCCGGACGGGGCAACTAATGAAAAACTGTTTTTT	CAWSAPDGATNEKLFF
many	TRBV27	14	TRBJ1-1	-	TGTGCCAGCAGTTTACAGGGATACAACACTGAAGCTTTCTTT	CASSLQGYNTEAFF
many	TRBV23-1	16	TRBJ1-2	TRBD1	TGCGCCAGCAGTCAATCCGCCTCCCGGGACAGCTATGGCTACACCTTC	CASSQSASRDSYGYTF
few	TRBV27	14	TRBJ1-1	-	TGTGCCAGCAGTCCCCCCGGGGGGTACACTGAAGCTTTCTTT	CASSPPGGYTEAFF
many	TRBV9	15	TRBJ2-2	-	TGTGCCAGCAGCGTAACAGGAACGAACACCGGGGAGCTGTTTTTT	CASSVTGTNTGELFF
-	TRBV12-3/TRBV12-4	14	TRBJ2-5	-	TGTGCCAGCAGCCCCCGGAGAAATCTAGAGACCCAGTACTTC	CASSPRRNLETQYF
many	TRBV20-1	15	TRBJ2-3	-	TGCAGTGCTAGAGAGAGGTTTGCGGCCACAGATACGCAGTATTTT	CSARERFAATDTQYF
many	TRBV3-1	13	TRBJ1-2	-	TGTGCCAGCAGCTGGGGGCCGTCCTATGGCTACACCTTC	CASSWGPSYGYTF
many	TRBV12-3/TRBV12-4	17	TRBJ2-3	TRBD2	TGTGCCAGCAGTTCCATTCCTAGCGGGAATCCCGCAGATACGCAGTATTTT	CASSSIPSGNPADTQYF
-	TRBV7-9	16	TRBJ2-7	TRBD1	TGTGCCAGCAGCCCAGGGGGACAGGGGGCCTCCTTCGAGCAGTACTTC	CASSPGGQGASFEQYF
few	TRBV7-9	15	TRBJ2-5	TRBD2	TGTGCCAGCAGCTGGGAGGGCGGGCGGCAAGAGACCCAGCACTTC	CASSWEGGRQETQHF
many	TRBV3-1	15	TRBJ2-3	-	TGTGCCAGCAGCCACGTTCACCGGGGCACAGATACGCAGTATTTT	CASSHVHRGTDTQYF
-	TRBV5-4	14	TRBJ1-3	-	TGTGCCAGCAGCTCTCAGGGTTCTGGAAACACCATATATTTT	CASSSQGSGNTIYF
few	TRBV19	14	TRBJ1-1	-	TGTGCCAGTAGTATCTCGGGGGCTAACACTGAAGCTTTCTTT	CASSISGANTEAFF
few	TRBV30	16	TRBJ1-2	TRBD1	TGTGCCTGGGAAGCCCCCGGGACAGGGGTTTTATATGGCTACACCTTC	CAWEAPGTGVLYGYTF
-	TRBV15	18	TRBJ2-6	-	TGTGCCACCAGCAGAGATCGGGGAGGACGGTCTGGGGCCAACGTCCTGACTTTC	CATSRDRGGRSGANVLTF
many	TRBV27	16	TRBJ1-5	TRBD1	TGTGCCAGCAGTTTAGTTTCAGGGGGCTTAGATCAGCCCCAGCATTTT	CASSLVSGGLDQPQHF
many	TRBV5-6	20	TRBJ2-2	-	TGTGCCAGCAGCTGGCGGGGCAGCTCATCATTTTGGGGAGAGGCCGGGGAGCTGTTTTTT	CASSWRGSSSFWGEAGELFF
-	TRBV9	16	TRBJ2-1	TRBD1	TGTGCCAGCAGCGTAGCTTCGGCAGGGGGCTATAATGAGCAGTTCTTC	CASSVASAGGYNEQFF
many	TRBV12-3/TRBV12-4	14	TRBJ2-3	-	TGTGCCAGCAGTTTGTCCGGTGGGGCAGATACGCAGTATTTT	CASSLSGGADTQYF
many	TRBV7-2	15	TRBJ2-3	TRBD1	TGTGCCAGCAGCCCGTCGACAGGGCTGGGAGATACGCAGTATTTT	CASSPSTGLGDTQYF
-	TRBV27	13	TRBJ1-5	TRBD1	TGTGCCACCCGACAGGGGGCTCGGCAGCCCCAGCATTTT	CATRQGARQPQHF
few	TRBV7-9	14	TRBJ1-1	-	TGTGCCAGCAGCTTAGACAGGGCTAGCACTGAAGCTTTCTTT	CASSLDRASTEAFF
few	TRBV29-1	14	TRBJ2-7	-	TGCAGCGCAATGACGGGGTCCTACTCCTACGAGCAGTACTTC	CSAMTGSYSYEQYF
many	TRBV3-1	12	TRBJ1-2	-	TGTGCCAGCAGCACAGCTAACTATGGCTACACCTTC	CASSTANYGYTF
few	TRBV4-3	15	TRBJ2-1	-	TGCGCCAGCAGGGTAAGGGGGGCACGCTACAATGAGCAGTTCTTC	CASRVRGARYNEQFF
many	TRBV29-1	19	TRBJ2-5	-	TGCAGCGTTGAAGATCCCGAAGGCAGGGGGGTAGTGGAAGGAGAGACCCAGTACTTC	CSVEDPEGRGVVEGETQYF
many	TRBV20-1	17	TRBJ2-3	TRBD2	TGCAGTGCTAGCCCTAGCGGGGGGGCCGTCTTCACAGATACGCAGTATTTT	CSASPSGGAVFTDTQYF
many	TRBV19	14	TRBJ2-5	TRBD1	TGTGCCAGCCAACCCCGGGACAGACAAGAGACCCAGTACTTC	CASQPRDRQETQYF